A selection of T cell receptor beta chains follows, all from one sample in a study of blood T cell repertoires in COVID-19. Clones were sequenced by immunoSEQ multiplex PCR, and TCRdb holds only the in-frame ones, with some missing. The sample shows 55,000 to 65,000 clones, approximately 90% of them seen only once. Material: peripheral blood. Source of these receptors: a human donor in a cohort sampled during active COVID-19. Both conserved end residues are part of each CDR3. D genes are given only for firm matches. Clone size is not always given. Where it is, it says once, few, many or a class for expanded clones.

v_call	d_call	clone_size	j_call	cdr3_nt	cdr3_aa
TRBV6-2/TRBV6-3	TRBD2	few	TRBJ2-3	TGTGCCAGCAGTCGCGCCGGGGGGATGGAATCAGATACGCAGTATTTT	CASSRAGGMESDTQYF
TRBV11-2	-	-	TRBJ1-6	TGTGCCAGCAGCTTAGCCGATTCACCCCTCCACTTT	CASSLADSPLHF
TRBV18	-	-	TRBJ2-5	TGTGCCAGCTCACCACTGAGCGCAGGGGCAGAGACCCAGTACTTC	CASSPLSAGAETQYF
TRBV9	TRBD2	-	TRBJ2-3	TGTGCCAGCAGCCCCCCAGGGACTAGCCTCGGCACAGATACGCAGTATTTT	CASSPPGTSLGTDTQYF
TRBV18	-	-	TRBJ1-2	TGTGCCAGCTCACCTGGGGCCAACACTCGATATACTAACTATGGCTACACCTTC	CASSPGANTRYTNYGYTF
TRBV4-1	-	-	TRBJ1-5	TGCGCCAGCAGCCAAGCATGGGGGAGGGACAATCAGCCCCAGCATTTT	CASSQAWGRDNQPQHF
TRBV4-2	TRBD1	-	TRBJ1-1	TGTGCCAGCAGCCAAGTGGGCAGGGGGTTGGTGAACACTGAAGCTTTCTTT	CASSQVGRGLVNTEAFF
TRBV5-6	-	-	TRBJ2-5	TGTGCCAGCAGCTCGGACCGACTATTCCAAGAGACCCAGTACTTC	CASSSDRLFQETQYF
TRBV3-1/TRBV3-2	-	-	TRBJ1-1	TGTGCCAGCAGCCAATACCAGATGAACACTGAAGCTTTCTTT	CASSQYQMNTEAFF
TRBV12-3/TRBV12-4	-	-	TRBJ2-3	TGTGCCAGCAGTTGGCGGAATACGCAGTATTTT	CASSWRNTQYF
TRBV7-9	-	-	TRBJ2-5	TGTGCCAGCAGTTCCGAGCCGCAAGAGACCCAGTACTTC	CASSSEPQETQYF
TRBV7-2	TRBD1	-	TRBJ1-4	TGTGCCAGCAGCTTAGCGGGGACAGGGAATGAAAAACTGTTTTTT	CASSLAGTGNEKLFF
TRBV15	-	-	TRBJ2-2	TGTGCCACCAGCGGGGGAGAGGGGACTCGGGAGCTGTTTTTT	CATSGGEGTRELFF